The clone carrying this TCR beta chain occurred once. This record comes from a study of blood T cell repertoires in COVID-19. Study background: Acute and convalescent COVID-19 specimens originated in the United States, Italy and Spain. PBMCs, B-cell-depleted T cells, or T cells were the source of the cDNA or gDNA that made up the material.

Original analysis: Amplified reference gene primers provided the basis for estimating nucleated cell counts. Produced via immunoSEQ multiplex PCR; TCRdb's table is partial and in-frame only. V, J and clone size are those of that table, while D and trimming were read from the DNA. The table has around 300,000 clones, roughly 86% seen once; the top ten hold 2% to 2.5%. The CDR3 sequence is 15 residues long. The trim removed 5 bases at V and 7 bases at J, leaving 13 bases unmatched. The germline V gene encodes CDR1 MNHEY and CDR2 SMNVEV (reference sequence). The clonotype comes from a woman in her thirties who had recovered from COVID-19. The sample was peripheral blood. This rearrangement joins TRBV27 to TRBJ2-7, with TRBD2 matching 8 bases. CDR3 amino acids: CASSEGTRSTREQYF. The CDR3 DNA reads TGTGCCAGCAGTGAAGGGACTAGGTCAACGAGGGAGCAGTACTTC.